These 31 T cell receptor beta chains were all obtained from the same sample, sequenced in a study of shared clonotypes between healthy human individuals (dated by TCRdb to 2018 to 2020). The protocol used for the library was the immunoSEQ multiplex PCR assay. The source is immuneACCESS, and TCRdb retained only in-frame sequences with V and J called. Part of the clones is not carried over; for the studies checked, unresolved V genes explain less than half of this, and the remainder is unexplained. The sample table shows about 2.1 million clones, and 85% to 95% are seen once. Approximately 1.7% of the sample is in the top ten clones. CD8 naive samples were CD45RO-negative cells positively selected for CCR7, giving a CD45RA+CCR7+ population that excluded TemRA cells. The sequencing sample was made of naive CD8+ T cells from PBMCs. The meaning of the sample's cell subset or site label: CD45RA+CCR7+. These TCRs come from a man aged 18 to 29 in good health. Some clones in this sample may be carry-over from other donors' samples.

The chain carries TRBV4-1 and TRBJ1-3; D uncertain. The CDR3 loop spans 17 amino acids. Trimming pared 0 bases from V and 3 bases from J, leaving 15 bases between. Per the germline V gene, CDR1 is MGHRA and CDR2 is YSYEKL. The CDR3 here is CASSQDNEIFSGNTIYF. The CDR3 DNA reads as TGCGCCAGCAGCCAAGATAACGAGATTTTCAGTGGAAACACCATATATTTT.

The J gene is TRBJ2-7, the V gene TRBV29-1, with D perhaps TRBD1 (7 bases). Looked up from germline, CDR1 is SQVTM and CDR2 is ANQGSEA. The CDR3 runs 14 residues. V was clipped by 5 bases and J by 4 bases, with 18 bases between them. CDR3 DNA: TGCAGCGTTAAACAGACAGGGAGGAAGTACGAGCAGTACTTC. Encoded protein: CSVKQTGRKYEQYF.

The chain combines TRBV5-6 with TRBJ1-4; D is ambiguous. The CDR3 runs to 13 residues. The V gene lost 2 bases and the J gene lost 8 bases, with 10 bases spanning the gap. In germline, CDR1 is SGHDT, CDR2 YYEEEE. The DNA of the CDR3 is TGTGCCAGCAGCTTCCAAGGCTGGGAAAAACTGTTTTTT. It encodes CASSFQGWEKLFF. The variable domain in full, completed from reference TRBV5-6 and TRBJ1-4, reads DAGVTQSPTHLIKTRGQQVTLRCSPKSGHDTVSWYQQALGQGPQFIFQYYEEEERQRGNFPDRFSGHQFPNYSSELNVNALLLGDSALYLCASSFQGWEKLFFGSGTQLSVL.

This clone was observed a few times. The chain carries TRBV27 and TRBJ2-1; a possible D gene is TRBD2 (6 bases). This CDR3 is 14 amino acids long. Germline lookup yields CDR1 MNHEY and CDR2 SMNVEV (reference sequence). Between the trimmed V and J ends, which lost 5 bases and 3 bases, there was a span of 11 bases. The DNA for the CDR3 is TGTGCCAGCAGTCAAAGGAGGGACTACAATGAGCAGTTCTTC. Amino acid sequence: CASSQRRDYNEQFF.

CDR3 in amino acids: CASSLTGWGLAGNEQFF. The DNA of the CDR3 is TGTGCCAGCAGCCTGACCGGGTGGGGACTAGCGGGGAATGAGCAGTTCTTC. The chain recombines TRBV7-9 with TRBJ2-1; 13 bases are shared with TRBD2. Germline V gene data show CDR1 as SEHNR and CDR2 as FQNEAQ (reference sequence). This CDR3 has 17 amino acids. J gave up 7 bases and V 5 bases, and 11 bases lay outside the gene matches.

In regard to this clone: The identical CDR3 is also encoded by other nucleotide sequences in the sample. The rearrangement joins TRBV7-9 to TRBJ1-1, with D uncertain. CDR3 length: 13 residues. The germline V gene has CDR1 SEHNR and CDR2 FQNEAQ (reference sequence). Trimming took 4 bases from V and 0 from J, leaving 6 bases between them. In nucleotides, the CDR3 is TGTGCCAGCAGCTCAACTGTGAACACTGAAGCTTTCTTT. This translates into CASSSTVNTEAFF. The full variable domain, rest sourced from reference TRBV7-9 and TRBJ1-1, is DTGVSQNPRHKITKRGQNVTFRCDPISEHNRLYWYRQTLGQGPEFLTYFQNEAQLEKSRLLSDRFSAERPKGSFSTLEIQRTEQGDSAMYLCASSSTVNTEAFFGQGTRLTVV.

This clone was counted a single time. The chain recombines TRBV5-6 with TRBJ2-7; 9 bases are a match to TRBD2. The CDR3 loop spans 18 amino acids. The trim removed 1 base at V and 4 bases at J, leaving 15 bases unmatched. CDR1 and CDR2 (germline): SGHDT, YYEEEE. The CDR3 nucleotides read TGTGCCAGCAGCTTGCTTGGGGGTAGCGGGAGTATAATTTACGAGCAGTACTTC. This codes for CASSLLGGSGSIIYEQYF.

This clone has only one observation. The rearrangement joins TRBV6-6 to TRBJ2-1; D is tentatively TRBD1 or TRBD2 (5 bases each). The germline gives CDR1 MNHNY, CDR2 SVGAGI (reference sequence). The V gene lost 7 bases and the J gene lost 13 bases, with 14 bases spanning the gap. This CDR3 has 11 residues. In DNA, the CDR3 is TGTGCCAGCACCTACGACGGGACCCAGTTCTTC. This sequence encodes CASTYDGTQFF.

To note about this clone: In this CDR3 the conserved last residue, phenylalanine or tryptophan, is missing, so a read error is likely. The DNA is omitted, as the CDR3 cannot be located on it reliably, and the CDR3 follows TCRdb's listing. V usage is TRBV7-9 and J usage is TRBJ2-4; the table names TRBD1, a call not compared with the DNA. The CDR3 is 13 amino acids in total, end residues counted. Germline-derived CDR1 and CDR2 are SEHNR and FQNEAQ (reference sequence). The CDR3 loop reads CASSNKNGTHFSL.

The CDR3 DNA is TGTGCCAGCAGCAAGTTCCGGGACTACGTTTCCTACAATGAGCAGTTCTTC. Amino acids: CASSKFRDYVSYNEQFF. The chain has TRBV7-2 and TRBJ2-1, with 7 bases that match TRBD2. The germline V gene encodes CDR1 SGHTA and CDR2 FQGNSA. V trimming: 5 bases; J trimming: 1 base; junction bases outside the gene matches: 11. The length of the CDR3 is 17 residues.

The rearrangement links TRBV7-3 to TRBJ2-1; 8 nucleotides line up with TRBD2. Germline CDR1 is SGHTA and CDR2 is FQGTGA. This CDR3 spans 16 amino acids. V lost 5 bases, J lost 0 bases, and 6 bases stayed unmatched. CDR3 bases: TGTGCCAGCAGCGTTACGAGCGGGGGCTCCTACAATGAGCAGTTCTTC. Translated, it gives CASSVTSGGSYNEQFF.

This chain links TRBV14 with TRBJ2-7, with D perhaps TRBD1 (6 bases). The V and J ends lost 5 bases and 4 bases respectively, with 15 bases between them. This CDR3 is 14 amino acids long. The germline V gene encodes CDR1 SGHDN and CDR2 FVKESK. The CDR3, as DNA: TGTGCCAGCAGCGCCGGACAGAGATATTACGAGCAGTACTTC. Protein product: CASSAGQRYYEQYF.

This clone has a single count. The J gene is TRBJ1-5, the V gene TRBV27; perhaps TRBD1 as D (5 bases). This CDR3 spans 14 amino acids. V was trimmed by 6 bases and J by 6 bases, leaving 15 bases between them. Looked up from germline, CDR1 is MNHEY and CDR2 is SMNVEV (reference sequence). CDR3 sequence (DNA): TGTGCCAGCAGCTGGGGCGGGGGTAGTCAGCCCCAGCATTTT. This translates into CASSWGGGSQPQHF.

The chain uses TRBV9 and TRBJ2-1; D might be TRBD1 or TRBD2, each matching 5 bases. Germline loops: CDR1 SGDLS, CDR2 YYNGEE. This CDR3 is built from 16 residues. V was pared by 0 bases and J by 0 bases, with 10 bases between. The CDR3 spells CASSVGDAPSYNEQFF. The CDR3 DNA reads TGTGCCAGCAGCGTAGGGGACGCGCCCTCCTACAATGAGCAGTTCTTC.

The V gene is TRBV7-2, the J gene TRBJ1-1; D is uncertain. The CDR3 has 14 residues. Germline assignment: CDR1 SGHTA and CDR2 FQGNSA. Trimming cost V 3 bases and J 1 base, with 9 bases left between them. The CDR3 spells CASSFLTSNTEAFF. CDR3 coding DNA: TGTGCCAGCAGCTTTCTGACATCGAACACTGAAGCTTTCTTT.

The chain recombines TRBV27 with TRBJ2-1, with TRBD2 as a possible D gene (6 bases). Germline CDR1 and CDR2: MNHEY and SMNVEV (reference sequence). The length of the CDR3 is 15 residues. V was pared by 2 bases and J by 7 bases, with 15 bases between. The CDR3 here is CASSLTAGLGNEQFF. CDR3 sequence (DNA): TGTGCCAGCAGTTTAACGGCGGGATTGGGGAATGAGCAGTTCTTC.

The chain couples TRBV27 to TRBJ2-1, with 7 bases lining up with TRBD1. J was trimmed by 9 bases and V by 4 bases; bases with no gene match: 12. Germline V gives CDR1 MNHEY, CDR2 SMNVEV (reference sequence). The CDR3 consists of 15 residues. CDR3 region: CASSSAQDRVGEQFF. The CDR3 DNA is TGTGCCAGCAGTTCGGCCCAAGACAGGGTTGGTGAGCAGTTCTTC.

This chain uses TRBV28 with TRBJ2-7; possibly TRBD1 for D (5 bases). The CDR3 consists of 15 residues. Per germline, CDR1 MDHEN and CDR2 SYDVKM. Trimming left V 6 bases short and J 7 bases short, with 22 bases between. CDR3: CASRSLGQGMEEQYF. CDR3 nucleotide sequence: TGTGCCAGCAGATCCCTAGGGCAGGGAATGGAGGAGCAGTACTTC.

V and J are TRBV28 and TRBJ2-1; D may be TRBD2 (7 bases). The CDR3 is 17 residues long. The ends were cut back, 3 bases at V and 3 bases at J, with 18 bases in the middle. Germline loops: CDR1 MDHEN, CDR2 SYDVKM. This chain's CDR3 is CASSLQGMASGYNEQFF. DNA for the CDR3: TGTGCCAGCAGTTTGCAGGGGATGGCTAGCGGCTACAATGAGCAGTTCTTC.

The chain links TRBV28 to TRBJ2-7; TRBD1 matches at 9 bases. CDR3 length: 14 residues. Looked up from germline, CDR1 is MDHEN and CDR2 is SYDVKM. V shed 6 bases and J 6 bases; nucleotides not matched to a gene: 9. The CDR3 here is CASSRDREVGEQYF. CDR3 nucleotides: TGTGCCAGCAGCCGGGACAGGGAGGTCGGCGAGCAGTACTTC.

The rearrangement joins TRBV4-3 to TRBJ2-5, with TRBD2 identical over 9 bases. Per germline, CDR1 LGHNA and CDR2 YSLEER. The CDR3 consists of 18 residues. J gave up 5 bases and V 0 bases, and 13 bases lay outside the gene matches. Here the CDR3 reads CASSQDGQVSGRHETQYF. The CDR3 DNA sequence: TGCGCCAGCAGCCAAGATGGTCAGGTTAGCGGGAGACACGAGACCCAGTACTTC.

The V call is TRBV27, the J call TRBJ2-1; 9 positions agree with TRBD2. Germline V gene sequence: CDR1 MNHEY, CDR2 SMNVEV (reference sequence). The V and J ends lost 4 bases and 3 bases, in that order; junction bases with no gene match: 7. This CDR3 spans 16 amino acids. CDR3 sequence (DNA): TGTGCCAGCAGTTCCTTTGCGGGAGGGATCTACAATGAGCAGTTCTTC. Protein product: CASSSFAGGIYNEQFF.

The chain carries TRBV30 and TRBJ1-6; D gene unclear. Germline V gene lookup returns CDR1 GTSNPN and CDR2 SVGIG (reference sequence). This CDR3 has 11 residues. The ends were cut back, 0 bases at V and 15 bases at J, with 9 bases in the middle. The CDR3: CAWSVGTLLHF. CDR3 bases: TGTGCCTGGAGTGTAGGAACACTCCTCCACTTT.

The CDR3 DNA is TGTGCCAGCAGTTTGCCGGGACAGGGGGAGCAGTACTTC. Translating it yields CASSLPGQGEQYF. The chain is built from TRBV28 and TRBJ2-7; TRBD1 matches at 10 bases. This CDR3 has 13 residues. Germline-derived CDR1 and CDR2 are MDHEN and SYDVKM. V gave up 3 bases and J gave up 7 bases; unmatched junction bases: 3.

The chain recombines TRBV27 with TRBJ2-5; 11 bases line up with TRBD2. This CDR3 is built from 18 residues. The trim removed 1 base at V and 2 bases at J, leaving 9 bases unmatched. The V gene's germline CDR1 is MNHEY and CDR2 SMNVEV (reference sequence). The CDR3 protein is CASSLYRPSGGKQETQYF. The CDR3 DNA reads TGTGCCAGCAGTTTATATCGGCCTAGCGGGGGGAAACAAGAGACCCAGTACTTC.

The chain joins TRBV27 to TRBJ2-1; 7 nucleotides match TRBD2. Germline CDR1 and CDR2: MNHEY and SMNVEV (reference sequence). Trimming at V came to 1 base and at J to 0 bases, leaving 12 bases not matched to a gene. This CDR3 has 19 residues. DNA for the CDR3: TGTGCCAGCAGTTTATTCGGGGCGGGAGTAAGGAGCTCCTACAATGAGCAGTTCTTC. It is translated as CASSLFGAGVRSSYNEQFF.

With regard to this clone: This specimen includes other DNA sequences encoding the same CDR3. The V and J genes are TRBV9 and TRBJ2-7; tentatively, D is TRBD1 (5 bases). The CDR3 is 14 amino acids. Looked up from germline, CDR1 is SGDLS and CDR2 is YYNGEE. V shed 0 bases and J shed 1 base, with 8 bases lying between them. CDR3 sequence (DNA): TGTGCCAGCAGCGTAGGTGCAGGGTCCTACGAGCAGTACTTC. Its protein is CASSVGAGSYEQYF.

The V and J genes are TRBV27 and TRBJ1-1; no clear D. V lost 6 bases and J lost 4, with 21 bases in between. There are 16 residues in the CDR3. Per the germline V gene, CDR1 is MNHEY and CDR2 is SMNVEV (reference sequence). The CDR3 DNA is TGTGCCAGCAGCCCTCCCCCTACGGGGTCGGGCACTGAAGCTTTCTTT. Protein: CASSPPPTGSGTEAFF.

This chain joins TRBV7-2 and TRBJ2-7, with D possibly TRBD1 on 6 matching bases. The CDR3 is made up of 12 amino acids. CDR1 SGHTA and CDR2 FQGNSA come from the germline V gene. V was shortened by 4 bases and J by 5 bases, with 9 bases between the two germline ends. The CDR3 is CASSSRQDEQYF. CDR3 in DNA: TGTGCCAGCAGCTCCCGACAGGACGAGCAGTACTTC.

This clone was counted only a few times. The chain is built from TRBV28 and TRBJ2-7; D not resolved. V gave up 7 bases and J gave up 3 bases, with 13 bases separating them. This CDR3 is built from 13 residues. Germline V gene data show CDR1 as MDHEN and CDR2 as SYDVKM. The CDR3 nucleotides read TGTGCCAGCACTACGGCGGAGCACTACGAGCAGTACTTC. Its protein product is CASTTAEHYEQYF.

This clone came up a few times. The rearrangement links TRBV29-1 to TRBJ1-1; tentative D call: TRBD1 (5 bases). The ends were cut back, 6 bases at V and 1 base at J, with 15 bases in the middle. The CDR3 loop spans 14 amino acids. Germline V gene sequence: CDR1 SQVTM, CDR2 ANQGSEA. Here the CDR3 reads CSVIGRGKNTEAFF. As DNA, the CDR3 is TGCAGCGTGATAGGGAGGGGAAAGAACACTGAAGCTTTCTTT.